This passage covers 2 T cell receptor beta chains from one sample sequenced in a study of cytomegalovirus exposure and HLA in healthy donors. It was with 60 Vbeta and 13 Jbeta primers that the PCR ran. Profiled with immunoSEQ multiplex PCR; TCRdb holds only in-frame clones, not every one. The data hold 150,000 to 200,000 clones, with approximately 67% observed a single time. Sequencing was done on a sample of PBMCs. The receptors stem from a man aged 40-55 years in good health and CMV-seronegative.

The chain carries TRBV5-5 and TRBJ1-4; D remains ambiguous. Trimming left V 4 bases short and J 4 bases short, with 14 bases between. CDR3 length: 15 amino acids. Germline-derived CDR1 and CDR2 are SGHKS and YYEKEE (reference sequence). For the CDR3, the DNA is TGTGCCAGCAGCCGAGGACGGACTAATAATGAAAAACTGTTTTTT. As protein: CASSRGRTNNEKLFF.

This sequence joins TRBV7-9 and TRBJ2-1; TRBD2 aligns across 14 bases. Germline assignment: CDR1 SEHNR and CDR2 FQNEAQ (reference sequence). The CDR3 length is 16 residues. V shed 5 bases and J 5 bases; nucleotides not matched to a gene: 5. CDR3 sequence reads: CASSSRTSGGNNEQFF. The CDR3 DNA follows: TGTGCCAGCAGCAGTCGGACTAGCGGGGGGAACAATGAGCAGTTCTTC.